This TCR beta chain came from a study of T cells in Graves' hyperthyroidism and ophthalmopathy. Study outcomes and limitations: Separating ophthalmopathy from stable hyperthyroidism was achieved by a 13 V-J model. Blood held most thyroid clonotypes expanded above 0.001 frequency.

This CDR3 contains 12 residues. Germline V CDR1 and CDR2: DFQATT, SNEGSKA (reference sequence). V was trimmed by 3 bases and J by 1 base, leaving 6 bases between them. This clonotype appeared many times. Antigen specificity is unknown. TCR beta CDR3 region amplification was performed from RNA transcripts. The HTBI primer set served for first-round RT-PCR of the TCR CDR3. TCRdb redid the calling of the multiplex PCR reads with MiXCR, one entry per CDR3 protein. The table lists about 460,000 distinct CDR3 sequences, 22% of them singletons. The chain couples TRBV20-1 to TRBJ1-1; unclear D gene. Material for sequencing was blood. The sequence was obtained from a woman aged 70-85 years with Graves' ophthalmopathy. CDR3 protein: CSASNPNTEAFF. CDR3 bases: TGCAGTGCTAGTAACCCGAACACTGAAGCTTTCTTT.